This is a list of T cell receptor beta chains from one sample in a study of Ad26.COV2.S vaccination and SARS-CoV-2 variants. Libraries were prepared by immunoSEQ multiplex PCR; TCRdb keeps only in-frame clonotypes and omits some of them. This sample has some 180,000 clones, with approximately 88% found just once. The sequenced sample was peripheral blood, obtained after recovery from COVID-19. The receptors here all came from a human donor who had recovered from COVID-19. Each CDR3 is given with its conserved first and last residue. The D gene is left open where the match is weak. Size is stated for part of the rows, as once, few or many counts, or as a class when the clone is expanded.

d_call j_call clone_size cdr3_length v_call cdr3_nt cdr3_aa
NA TRBJ1-3 NA 15 TRBV6-5 TGTGCCAGCAGTTACTCGGTAAACCCAAGAAACACCATATATTTT CASSYSVNPRNTIYF
NA TRBJ2-6 NA 13 TRBV11-1 TGTGCCAGCAGCCTAGGTGGGGCCAACGTCCTGACTTTC CASSLGGANVLTF
NA TRBJ1-3 NA 15 TRBV6-6 TGTGCCAGCAGTCACCCTTTTGAACTTGGAAACACCATATATTTT CASSHPFELGNTIYF
NA TRBJ1-5 NA 13 TRBV19 TGTGCCACCAATACAGGGAGCAAACAGCCCCAGCATTTT CATNTGSKQPQHF
TRBD2 TRBJ2-5 NA 17 TRBV5-1 TGCGCCAGCAGCCACCCGAGGACTAGCGGGAGCTATGAGACCCAGTACTTC CASSHPRTSGSYETQYF
NA TRBJ1-2 NA 12 TRBV3-1/TRBV3-2 TGTGCCAGCAGCCTAAGGGATGGCGGCTACACCTTC CASSLRDGGYTF
TRBD1 TRBJ1-1 NA 15 TRBV15 TGTGCCACCAGCAGAGCCCTTGGGACAGGGGCTGAAGCTTTCTTT CATSRALGTGAEAFF
NA TRBJ1-6 few 16 TRBV11-2 TGTGCCAGCAGCATGATTAATACCCGGTATAATTCACCCCTCCACTTT CASSMINTRYNSPLHF
NA TRBJ2-1 NA 13 TRBV7-3 TGTGCCAGCAGCCCTTTAGCTGACAATGAGCAGTTCTTC CASSPLADNEQFF
NA TRBJ1-6 NA 15 TRBV5-6 TGTGCCAGCAGCTTCATTTCAGACTTTAATTCACCCCTCCACTTT CASSFISDFNSPLHF
TRBD1 TRBJ2-4 NA 13 TRBV5-1 TGCGCCAGTAGACAGGGGGCTGAGGGCATTCAGTACTTC CASRQGAEGIQYF
NA TRBJ1-2 NA 14 TRBV5-1 TGCGCCAGCAGCCCCGGACAGAATTTTCGTGGCTACACCTTC CASSPGQNFRGYTF
NA TRBJ1-5 few 13 TRBV6-1 TGTGCCAGCAGTGAATCGGGCAATCAGCCCCAGCATTTT CASSESGNQPQHF
TRBD2 TRBJ2-7 NA 16 TRBV13 TGTGCCAGCAGCTTAATAGCGGGAGGGGTCGGACGCGAGCAGTACTTC CASSLIAGGVGREQYF
NA TRBJ1-1 NA 14 TRBV5-1 TGCGCCAGCAGCGGGCCCGGGACGAACACTGAAGCTTTCTTT CASSGPGTNTEAFF
NA TRBJ1-6 NA 16 TRBV28 TGTGCCAGCAGCCTCGGGCCTAGCTCCTATAATTCACCCCTCCACTTT CASSLGPSSYNSPLHF
NA TRBJ1-4 NA 14 TRBV27 TGTGCCAGCAGCTCAGTTGCGACTAATGAAAAACTGTTTTTT CASSSVATNEKLFF
NA TRBJ2-7 NA 11 TRBV29-1 TGCAGCGTTGAGGTGGGACGGGAGCAGTACTTC CSVEVGREQYF
TRBD2 TRBJ2-1 NA 15 TRBV11-2 TGTGCCAGCAGCTTTCTTTTAGCGGGAGGGAATGAGCAGTTCTTC CASSFLLAGGNEQFF
TRBD2 TRBJ2-5 NA 15 TRBV9 TGTGCCAGCAGCGTATCTAGCGGGACGGTTGAGACCCAGTACTTC CASSVSSGTVETQYF
NA TRBJ1-2 NA 13 TRBV12-3/TRBV12-4 TGTGCCAGCAGTACAGGGTGGAGCTATGGCTACACCTTC CASSTGWSYGYTF
NA TRBJ1-6 NA 16 TRBV9 TGTGCCAGCAGCGTAGGATGGGGGGCCGATAATTCACCCCTCCACTTT CASSVGWGADNSPLHF